Listed here are 24 T cell receptor beta chains from one sample, sequenced in a study of blood T cell repertoires in COVID-19. Libraries were prepared by immunoSEQ multiplex PCR; TCRdb keeps only in-frame clonotypes and omits some of them. Among 270,000 or so clones, roughly 86% were seen once, and the ten largest hold around 10%. The sample taken for sequencing was peripheral blood. Receptor source: a woman aged 25 to 39 with COVID-19, enrolled during active disease.

This clone appeared once. This chain joins TRBV7-9 and TRBJ2-5; D possibly corresponds to TRBD1 (5 bases). Germline V gene lookup returns CDR1 SEHNR and CDR2 FQNEAQ (reference sequence). V shed 4 bases and J shed 1 base, with 19 bases lying between them. CDR3 length: 17 amino acids. DNA for the CDR3: TGTGCCAGCAGCTCGGGCTCAGGGTTCCTAAGCCAAGAGACCCAGTACTTC. The encoded protein is CASSSGSGFLSQETQYF.

The chain carries TRBV6-5 and TRBJ2-7, with 7 bases matching TRBD2. The CDR3 covers 15 residues. Trimming removed 0 bases from V and 3 bases from J; junction bases left unmatched: 5. The germline V gene encodes CDR1 MNHEY and CDR2 SVGAGI. The CDR3 region has the DNA TGTGCCAGCAGTTACTCGGCTAGCGGACTCTACGAGCAGTACTTC. Amino acid sequence: CASSYSASGLYEQYF.

The J gene is TRBJ1-1, the V gene TRBV11-2; 7 nucleotides align to TRBD1. V was pared by 1 base and J by 10 bases, with 9 bases of the junction left unmatched. The CDR3 has 14 amino acids. Germline CDR1 is SGHAT and CDR2 is FQNNGV. In nucleotides, the CDR3 is TGTGCCAGCAGCTTAGGCCACAGGGGCTACGGAGCTTTCTTT. Translation gives CASSLGHRGYGAFF. Full variable domain (remainder filled in from reference TRBV11-2 and TRBJ1-1): EAGVAQSPRYKIIEKRQSVAFWCNPISGHATLYWYQQILGQGPKLLIQFQNNGVVDDSQLPKDRFSAERLKGVDSTLKIQPAKLEDSAVYLCASSLGHRGYGAFFGQGTRLTVV.

This chain uses TRBV6-7 with TRBJ1-5; D is unclear. TRBV6-7 is identified as an open reading frame with a role that is uncertain. This CDR3 is 9 amino acids long. This CDR3 reads CAPDQPQHF. Here the CDR3 DNA reads TGTGCTCCAGATCAGCCCCAGCATTTT.

The chain has TRBV7-2 and TRBJ1-5; TRBD1 might be the D (6 bases). V was trimmed by 4 bases and J by 7 bases, leaving 20 bases between them. The V gene's germline CDR1 is SGHTA and CDR2 FQGNSA. This CDR3 contains 16 residues. CDR3 nucleotides: TGTGCCAGCAGCTATAACAGGGTGGGCCCAGGACAGCCCCAGCATTTT. It codes for CASSYNRVGPGQPQHF.

This clone was found once. One end of the junction fails to match germline, which may point to a read error. The rearrangement uses TRBV6-5 and TRBJ2-4; TRBD1 aligns across 8 bases. Germline lookup yields CDR1 MNHEY and CDR2 SVGAGI. This CDR3 region has 15 residues. The CDR3 spells CASSYSSGTGRILDF. In DNA, the CDR3 is TGTGCCAGCAGTTACTCGAGTGGGACAGGTCGAATACTCGACTTC.

This clone was detected only once. The chain recombines TRBV13 with TRBJ1-4, with D perhaps matching TRBD1 (5 bases). Looked up from germline, CDR1 is PRHDT and CDR2 is FYEKMQ (reference sequence). Deletions cut 3 bases from V and 7 bases from J, with 9 bases between. The CDR3 spans 13 residues. The CDR3 reads CASSLDQGEKLFF. CDR3 coding DNA: TGTGCCAGCAGCTTGGACCAGGGTGAAAAACTGTTTTTT.

The chain joins TRBV5-4 to TRBJ1-1; tentatively, D is TRBD1 (6 bases). Per the germline V gene, CDR1 is SGHNT and CDR2 is YYREEE (reference sequence). The CDR3 totals 17 residues. V was pared by 4 bases and J by 4 bases, with 23 bases between. The CDR3 is CASSRGNRVGLITEAFF. CDR3 sequence (DNA): TGTGCCAGCAGCCGCGGCAACAGGGTAGGATTAATCACTGAAGCTTTCTTT.

Here the CDR3 DNA reads TGTGCCAGCAGATCTACGAACACTGAAGCTTTCTTT. Protein: CASRSTNTEAFF. The chain recombines TRBV11-2 with TRBJ1-1; D is ambiguous. The V end lost 6 bases, the J end lost 1 base, and 6 bases lay between the germline ends. Germline CDR1 SGHAT, CDR2 FQNNGV. The CDR3 sequence is 12 residues long.

The chain combines TRBV10-1 with TRBJ2-1; the D gene is possibly TRBD1 (6 bases). Germline lookup yields CDR1 WNHNN and CDR2 SYGVQD (reference sequence). The V gene lost 2 bases and the J gene lost 5 bases, with 19 bases spanning the gap. The CDR3 runs 17 residues. The CDR3 sequence: CASSEEGNQGPHNEQFF. The CDR3 nucleotides read TGCGCCAGCAGTGAGGAGGGTAACCAGGGGCCTCACAATGAGCAGTTCTTC.

V is TRBV7-2 and J is TRBJ2-5, with no clear D. Germline CDR1 reads SGHTA; CDR2 reads FQGNSA. The CDR3 loop spans 14 amino acids. V was pared by 4 bases and J by 2 bases, with 11 bases between. The CDR3 coding sequence is TGTGCCAGCAGCTCCTCCTTAGTACAAGAGACCCAGTACTTC. Translated: CASSSSLVQETQYF.

The chain uses TRBV2 and TRBJ2-3, with 8 bases matching TRBD2. There are 16 residues in the CDR3. CDR1 and CDR2 (germline): SNHLY, FYNNEI. With 8 bases clipped from V and 4 bases from J, the junction kept 14 bases outside the gene matches. As DNA, the CDR3 is TGTGCCAGCTCGGAAGTAGTTGCGGGGGGCGCAGATACGCAGTATTTT. Protein sequence: CASSEVVAGGADTQYF. Full variable domain (rest looked up from reference TRBV2 and TRBJ2-3): EPEVTQTPSHQVTQMGQEVILRCVPISNHLYFYWYRQILGQKVEFLVSFYNNEISEKSEIFDDQFSVERPDGSNFTLKIRSTKLEDSAMYFCASSEVVAGGADTQYFGPGTRLTVL.

The CDR3 is CASSVDRVKGGYTF. CDR3 sequence (DNA): TGTGCCAGCAGCGTGGACAGGGTTAAAGGTGGCTACACCTTC. The chain couples TRBV5-4 to TRBJ1-2; the match to TRBD1 covers 8 bases. The CDR3 is made up of 14 amino acids. The germline V gene has CDR1 SGHNT and CDR2 YYREEE (reference sequence). Trimming took 4 bases from V and 7 from J; bases not matched to a gene: 9.

The chain couples TRBV6-2 or TRBV6-3 to TRBJ1-1; the D gene is possibly TRBD1 (6 bases). In germline, CDR1 is MNHEY, CDR2 SVGEGT. Trimming took off 0 bases at V and 1 base at J, with 9 bases between the two ends. The CDR3 has 15 residues. In DNA form, the CDR3 reads TGTGCCAGCAGTTACTCGACGGGACAGAACACTGAAGCTTTCTTT. Amino acid sequence: CASSYSTGQNTEAFF.

The chain carries TRBV5-1 and TRBJ1-4, with D tentatively TRBD1 (6 bases). Germline V lookup: CDR1 SGHRS, CDR2 YFSETQ. Trimming removed 0 bases from V and 8 bases from J, with 17 bases in between. This CDR3 spans 16 amino acids. The CDR3 loop is CASSLGSGGRREKLFF. CDR3 DNA: TGCGCCAGCAGCTTGGGTAGCGGGGGCAGGAGAGAAAAACTGTTTTTT.

CDR3 loop: CASSLVLTPEQFF. The CDR3, as DNA: TGTGCCAGCAGCTTAGTACTAACACCTGAGCAGTTCTTC. The chain joins TRBV7-8 to TRBJ2-1; no firm D call. CDR1 and CDR2 from the germline V gene are SGHVS and FQNEAQ. CDR3 length equals 13 residues. V dropped 1 base and J dropped 9 bases, with 10 bases sitting between them.

The chain links TRBV24-1 to TRBJ1-1; D may be TRBD1 (6 bases). This CDR3 is 14 amino acids long. From germline, CDR1 is KGHDR and CDR2 SFDVKD. V was trimmed by 2 bases and J by 3 bases, leaving 9 bases between them. The CDR3 sequence is CATSDWTAHTEAFF. CDR3 in DNA: TGTGCCACCAGTGATTGGACAGCCCACACTGAAGCTTTCTTT.

The chain recombines TRBV3-1 (or the pseudogene TRBV3-2) with TRBJ2-1; 11 bases agree with TRBD2. Trimming cost V 2 bases and J 3 bases; bases outside gene matches: 12. This CDR3 spans 19 amino acids. Looked up from germline, CDR1 is LGHDT and CDR2 is YNNKEL (reference sequence). The CDR3 DNA reads TGTGCCAGCAGCCAACTTAAAGATACTAGCGGGGGATACTACAATGAGCAGTTCTTC. It yields the protein CASSQLKDTSGGYYNEQFF.

V and J are TRBV19 and TRBJ2-7, with 12 bases aligning to TRBD2. Per germline, CDR1 LNHDA and CDR2 SQIVND (reference sequence). The J segment lost 3 bases and the V segment lost 4 bases, leaving 1 base of the junction unmatched. This CDR3 has 14 residues. CDR3 residues: CASSTLAGGYEQYF. The CDR3 DNA sequence: TGTGCCAGTAGTACACTAGCGGGGGGCTACGAGCAGTACTTC.

This clone came up a few times. The chain is built from TRBV9 and TRBJ2-5; D may be TRBD2 (7 bases). Germline V gives CDR1 SGDLS, CDR2 YYNGEE. There are 15 residues in the CDR3. Trimming shortened V by 0 bases and J by 7 bases, and 16 bases separated the two germline ends. The CDR3 reads CASSVGSGTTPTQYF. CDR3 bases: TGTGCCAGCAGCGTAGGAAGCGGGACAACTCCGACCCAGTACTTC.

The chain couples TRBV5-1 to TRBJ2-3; 8 bases line up with TRBD2. Trimming removed 0 bases from V and 0 bases from J; junction bases left unmatched: 3. Germline CDR1 SGHRS, CDR2 YFSETQ. The CDR3 totals 16 residues. CDR3 coding DNA: TGCGCCAGCAGCTTGGTGTCTAGCGGGAGCACAGATACGCAGTATTTT. As protein: CASSLVSSGSTDTQYF.

The chain uses TRBV12-5 and TRBJ2-5; D is possibly TRBD2 (6 bases). This CDR3 comprises 13 residues. The germline V gene encodes CDR1 LGHNT and CDR2 FRNRAP. V was pared by 7 bases and J by 2 bases, with 11 bases between. For the CDR3, the DNA is TGTGCTAGTGTTCGGGACTTTCAAGAGACCCAGTACTTC. As protein: CASVRDFQETQYF.

The chain joins TRBV11-2 to TRBJ2-5; 9 nucleotides agree with TRBD1. CDR1 is SGHAT and CDR2 is FQNNGV in the germline V gene. V shed 2 bases, J shed 9 bases, and the junction held 4 bases outside the gene matches. The CDR3 runs 13 residues. The CDR3 nucleotides are TGTGCCAGCAGCTTACCGGGACAGGGTCCCCAGTACTTC. This gives the protein CASSLPGQGPQYF.

The V call is TRBV12-3 or TRBV12-4, the J call TRBJ1-1; D might be TRBD1 (5 bases). The CDR3 has 13 residues. Trimming cost V 7 bases and J 5 bases, with 14 bases left between them. The CDR3 region has the DNA TGTGCCAGCACTCAACGGGGGACTACTGAAGCTTTCTTT. Its translation is CASTQRGTTEAFF.